This T cell receptor (beta chain) was found in a study of T cell responses to AZD1222 COVID-19 vaccine. Using immunoSEQ multiplex PCR, the repertoire was profiled, and TCRdb retains in-frame clones only, with some absent. The profile shows tens of thousands of clones, more than 65% of them singletons. Concerning this clone itself: Its cognate antigen is unknown.

V was clipped by 3 bases and J by 6 bases, with 11 bases between them. This CDR3 region has 14 residues. From germline, CDR1 is KGHDR and CDR2 SFDVKD. Notes on the study in general: Without day 14 samples, only post-peak T cell repertoires were studied. Females made up more of the donors, who were largely white British, and clonal diversity may have come out too low.

Sample: peripheral blood, taken on day 0 of AZD1222 vaccination. This sequence joins TRBV24-1 and TRBJ1-5; weak D call: TRBD1 (6 bases). This receptor was identified in an adult in good health. CDR3 residues: CATSDTQQGQPQHF. CDR3 nucleotide sequence: TGTGCCACCAGTGATACCCAACAGGGTCAGCCCCAGCATTTT.